This T cell receptor (beta chain) originates from a study of T cell clones after liver transplantation. Study-level background: Liver transplant recipients had immunosuppression withdrawal attempted within 2 years. As an antigen-independent comparator, third-party-reactive TCRbeta sequences came from pre-transplant mixed lymphocyte reactions. Three of the eight recipients were HCV-positive; the rest had non-autoimmune, non-viral transplant indications.

To note about this clone: The antigen is unknown.

General study points: Circulating graft-donor-reactive CD4 TCRbeta sequences fell significantly post-transplant in most of the 8 subjects.

Measured with immunoSEQ multiplex PCR; TCRdb has only the in-frame clones, and not every one. Of around 120,000 clones in the sample, just over 90% are singletons; the top ten hold around 0.8%. J was trimmed by 5 bases and V by 4 bases; bases with no gene match: 14. This CDR3 is built from 16 residues. Germline V gene data show CDR1 as SGHNT and CDR2 as YYREEE (reference sequence). The specimen comprised CD4+ T cells from blood, sampled 12 months after liver transplant. This TCR was sampled from a human patient who received a liver transplant. The T cells may come from the graft donor. V gene TRBV5-4 combines with J gene TRBJ1-2; 7 bases match TRBD1. For the CDR3, the DNA is TGTGCCAGCAGCGAGGGCCGACAGGGATTTTTTTATGGCTACACCTTC. Protein product: CASSEGRQGFFYGYTF.